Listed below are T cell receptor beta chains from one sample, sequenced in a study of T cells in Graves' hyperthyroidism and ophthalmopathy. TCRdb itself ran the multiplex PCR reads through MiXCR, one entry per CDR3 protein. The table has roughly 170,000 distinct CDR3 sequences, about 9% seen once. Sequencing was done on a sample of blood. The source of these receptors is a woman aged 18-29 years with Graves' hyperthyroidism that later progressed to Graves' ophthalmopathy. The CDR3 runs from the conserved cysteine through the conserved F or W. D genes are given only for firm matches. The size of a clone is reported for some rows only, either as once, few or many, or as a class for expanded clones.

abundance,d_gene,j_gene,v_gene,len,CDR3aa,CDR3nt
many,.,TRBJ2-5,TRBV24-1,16,CATSDLSFAGYETQYF,TGTGCCACCAGTGATTTGAGTTTTGCGGGATACGAGACCCAGTACTTC
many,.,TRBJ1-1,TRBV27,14,CASSLVGSRAEAFF,TGTGCCAGCAGTTTAGTTGGCAGTCGGGCTGAAGCTTTCTTT
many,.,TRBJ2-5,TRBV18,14,CASSPYAGSETQYF,TGTGCCAGCTCACCATACGCGGGCTCAGAGACCCAGTACTTC
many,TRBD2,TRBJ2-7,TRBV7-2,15,CASSPGGGGAREQYF,TGTGCCAGCAGCCCTGGCGGCGGGGGGGCAAGGGAGCAGTACTTC
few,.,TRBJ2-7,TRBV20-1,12,CSARGPGGRQYF,TGCAGTGCTAGAGGACCAGGAGGGAGGCAGTACTTC
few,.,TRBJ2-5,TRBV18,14,CASSPRWTEETQYF,TGTGCCAGCTCACCACGGTGGACAGAAGAGACCCAGTACTTC
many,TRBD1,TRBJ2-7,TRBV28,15,CASSFIDRDTYEQYF,TGTGCCAGCAGTTTCATTGACAGGGATACCTACGAGCAGTACTTC
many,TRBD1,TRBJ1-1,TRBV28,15,CASSSGSGQSTEAFF,TGTGCCAGCAGTTCGGGGTCGGGACAGTCCACTGAAGCTTTCTTT
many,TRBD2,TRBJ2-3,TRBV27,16,CASSGVAGVGSDTQYF,TGTGCCAGCAGTGGAGTAGCGGGAGTAGGTTCAGATACGCAGTATTTT
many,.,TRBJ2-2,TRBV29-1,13,CSVGKSNTGELFF,TGCAGCGTTGGCAAGTCGAACACCGGGGAGCTGTTTTTT
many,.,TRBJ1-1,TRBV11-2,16,CASSQTRGYLNTEAFF,TGTGCCAGCAGCCAAACTCGAGGGTATTTGAACACTGAAGCTTTCTTT
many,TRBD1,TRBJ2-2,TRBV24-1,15,CATSDLTGGRGELFF,TGTGCCACCAGTGATTTAACAGGGGGCAGAGGGGAGCTGTTTTTT
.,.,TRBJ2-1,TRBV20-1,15,CSAGKTNGIYNEQFF,TGCAGTGCTGGAAAGACTAACGGGATTTACAATGAGCAGTTCTTC
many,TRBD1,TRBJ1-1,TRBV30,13,CASQGGENTEAFF,TGTGCCTCCCAGGGGGGGGAGAACACTGAAGCTTTCTTT
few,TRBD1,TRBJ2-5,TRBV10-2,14,CASSGETGAETQYF,TGCGCCAGCAGTGGCGAGACAGGGGCAGAGACCCAGTACTTC
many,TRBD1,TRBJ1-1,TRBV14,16,CASSQKKQGLNTEAFF,TGTGCCAGCAGCCAAAAAAAACAGGGGCTAAACACTGAAGCTTTCTTT
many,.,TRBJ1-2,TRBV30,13,CAWGRTPIYGYTF,TGTGCCTGGGGCCGAACCCCGATCTATGGCTACACCTTC
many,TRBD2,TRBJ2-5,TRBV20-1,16,CSARTPSGGGTETQYF,TGCAGTGCTAGAACCCCTAGCGGGGGGGGAACGGAGACCCAGTACTTC
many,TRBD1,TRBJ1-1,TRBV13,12,CASSKDRVEAFF,TGTGCCAGCAGCAAAGACAGGGTTGAAGCTTTCTTT